The 8 T cell receptor beta chains presented below share a single source sample, sequenced in a study of Ad26.COV2.S vaccination and SARS-CoV-2 variants (dated by TCRdb to the early 2020s). Sample treatment or condition, as interpreted from the label and publication: some 20 received Ad26.COV2.S at low or high dose, single or two shots; 5 received placebo; per-sample allocation not given. Repertoires of vaccine and placebo recipients were sequenced from samples taken on day 63 after the first injection. The method was the immunoSEQ multiplex PCR assay. TCRdb took over this immuneACCESS table, retaining in-frame rearrangements with V and J assigned. Such tables are incomplete; in checked studies, under half of the missing clones stem from an unresolved V gene, and the remainder is unexplained. Here the sample has about 370,000 clones; about nine tenths occur a single time. The top ten hold 3% to 4.5% of the sample.

The sample in question was peripheral blood, obtained in a trial of Ad26.COV2.S vaccine versus placebo. Receptors were obtained from a person aged 18-65 years who received the Ad26.COV2.S COVID-19 vaccine or a placebo.

The gene calls are TRBV29-1 and TRBJ1-3, with D unresolved. The CDR3 consists of 12 residues. The germline V gene encodes CDR1 SQVTM and CDR2 ANQGSEA. The CDR3 sequence is CGMEAFGNTIYF. CDR3 in DNA: TGCGGGATGGAGGCCTTTGGAAACACCATATATTTT.

The rearrangement links TRBV7-6 to TRBJ2-1; 8 bases fit TRBD2. CDR1 is SGHVS and CDR2 is FNYEAQ in the germline V gene. Trimming removed 2 bases from V and 2 bases from J; junction bases left unmatched: 11. The CDR3 is made up of 18 amino acids. The CDR3 protein is CASSLTNTGTRTYNEQFF. CDR3 sequence (DNA): TGTGCCAGCAGCTTAACTAACACCGGGACTAGAACCTACAATGAGCAGTTCTTC.

The chain combines TRBV18 with TRBJ1-1; tentatively, D is TRBD1 (5 bases). V was clipped by 2 bases and J by 0 bases, with 13 bases between them. This CDR3 has 16 amino acids. Germline CDR1 reads KGHSH; CDR2 reads LQKENI. In nucleotides, the CDR3 is TGTGCCAGCTCACCAACGGGGACGCAAATGAACACTGAAGCTTTCTTT. The encoded protein is CASSPTGTQMNTEAFF. Looking up the rest from reference TRBV18 and TRBJ1-1 gives the full variable domain: NAGVMQNPRHLVRRRGQEARLRCSPMKGHSHVYWYRQLPEEGLKFMVYLQKENIIDESGMPKERFSAEFPKEGPSILRIQQVVRGDSAAYFCASSPTGTQMNTEAFFGQGTRLTVV.

The gene calls are TRBV4-1 and TRBJ2-7; 9 nucleotides agree with TRBD2. Germline V CDR1 and CDR2: MGHRA, YSYEKL. The CDR3 runs 16 residues. With 2 bases clipped from V and 4 bases from J, the junction kept 9 bases outside the gene matches. Written as DNA, the CDR3 is TGCGCCAGCAGCCAACCGCGGGGCGGGGGGGGATACGAGCAGTACTTC. Amino acids: CASSQPRGGGGYEQYF.

J is TRBJ1-5 and V is TRBV5-8; D is ambiguous. Trimming left V 1 base short and J 0 bases short, with 8 bases between. This CDR3 spans 15 amino acids. In germline, CDR1 is SGHTS, CDR2 YDEGEE. CDR3 in amino acids: CASSLRRFSNQPQHF. The CDR3 coding sequence is TGTGCCAGCAGCTTGAGGCGATTTAGCAATCAGCCCCAGCATTTT.

The genes are TRBV9 and TRBJ1-1; D perhaps matches TRBD1 (6 bases). Trimming removed 0 bases from V and 2 bases from J, with 8 bases in between. Germline-derived CDR1 and CDR2 are SGDLS and YYNGEE. The CDR3 loop spans 14 amino acids. This CDR3 reads CASSVVGGNTEAFF. DNA of the CDR3: TGTGCCAGCAGCGTAGTAGGGGGTAACACTGAAGCTTTCTTT.

V and J are TRBV3-1 (or the pseudogene TRBV3-2) and TRBJ1-2; D ambiguous. The V end lost 0 bases, the J end lost 2 bases, and 7 bases lay between the germline ends. The CDR3 contains 14 residues. Germline CDR1 LGHDT, CDR2 YNNKEL (reference sequence). CDR3 nucleotides: TGTGCCAGCAGCCAAGATCTTGTAAACTATGGCTACACCTTC. Protein: CASSQDLVNYGYTF.

The V gene is TRBV7-8, the J gene TRBJ1-2; TRBD1 might be the D (5 bases). The V gene's germline CDR1 is SGHVS and CDR2 FQNEAQ. The CDR3 sequence is 13 residues long. The germline V and J ends were trimmed by 5 bases and 6 bases, with 13 bases remaining between them. CDR3 amino acids: CASSQDTPDGYTF. CDR3 coding DNA: TGTGCCAGCAGCCAGGACACCCCTGATGGCTACACCTTC.